This T cell receptor beta chain was recorded in a study of brain T cells in children with intractable seizures. Time point specified: blood from clinic visit 5 months post-surgery; TSC patient then seizure free. The CDR3 sequence is 16 residues long. CDR1 and CDR2 (germline): SGHKS, YYEKEE (reference sequence). Unmatched junction bases numbered 6, after V lost 4 bases and J lost 1 base. Libraries were prepared by immunoSEQ multiplex PCR; TCRdb keeps only in-frame clonotypes and omits some of them. The repertoire consists of about 340,000 clones, with roughly 92% occurring once and the leading ten covering roughly 6%.

The sequenced sample was peripheral blood, obtained approximately 5 months after surgery. The V gene is TRBV5-5, the J gene TRBJ2-5, with 11 bases lining up with TRBD2. The receptor was isolated from a boy younger than two with tuberous sclerosis and intractable seizures. The CDR3 DNA is TGTGCCAGCAGCCAGACTAGCGGGGATATCCAAGAGACCCAGTACTTC. Protein: CASSQTSGDIQETQYF.